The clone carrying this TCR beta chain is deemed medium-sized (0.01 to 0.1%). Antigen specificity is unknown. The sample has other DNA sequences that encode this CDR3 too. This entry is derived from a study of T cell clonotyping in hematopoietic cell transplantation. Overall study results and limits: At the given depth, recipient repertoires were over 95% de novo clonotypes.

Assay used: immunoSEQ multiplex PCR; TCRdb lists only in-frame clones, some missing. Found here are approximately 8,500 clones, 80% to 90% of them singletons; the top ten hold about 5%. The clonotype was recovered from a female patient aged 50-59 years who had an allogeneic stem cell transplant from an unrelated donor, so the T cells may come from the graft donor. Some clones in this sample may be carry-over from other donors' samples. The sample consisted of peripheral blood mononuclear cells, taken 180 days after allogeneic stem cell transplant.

The CDR3 nucleotides read TGTGCCATCAGAGAAGAGGGACAAGGTGAAAAACTGTTTTTT. Amino acids: CAIREEGQGEKLFF. The V call is TRBV10-3, the J call TRBJ1-4; possible D gene TRBD1, 6 bases. V was clipped by 6 bases and J by 7 bases, with 15 bases between them. Germline V CDR1 and CDR2: ENHRY, SYGVKD. This CDR3 is 14 amino acids long.